This record concerns one T cell receptor beta chain sequence. Its antigen is as yet unknown. The data belong to a study of T cell responses to AZD1222 COVID-19 vaccine. About the study: Second-dose timings of about 4 or about 12 weeks were pooled. Study-wide findings and caveats: Donors were largely white British and mainly female; clonal diversity was possibly underestimated. Epitopes outside B.1.351 and B.1.1.7 mutated regions reportedly drew nearly half of spike TCRs. Baseline serostatus was positive in only five to seven AZD1222 recipients.

Clones were read by immunoSEQ multiplex PCR, and TCRdb kept only the in-frame ones, dropping some. Of some 30,000 clones detected, less than 90% appear once; the ten largest clones hold 5.5% to 7.5%. The source material was peripheral blood, sampled on day 0 of AZD1222 vaccination. This sequence was found in an adult in good health.

In nucleotides, the CDR3 is TGTGCCAGCAGCCAAGACGTACGTCCAACTAATGAAAAACTGTTTTTT. Amino acid sequence: CASSQDVRPTNEKLFF. This chain joins TRBV4-2 and TRBJ1-4; D uncertain. The CDR3 runs to 16 residues. Germline loops: CDR1 LGHNA, CDR2 YNFKEQ. The germline V and J ends were trimmed by 0 bases and 0 bases, with 8 bases remaining between them.